This T cell receptor (beta chain) was obtained from a study of CD8+ T cells in alopecia areata. The wider study: Percentage of affected scalp area was the basis on which treated patients' severity was scored.

Treatment here: oral pan-JAK inhibitor, 5-10 mg twice daily. Researchers gathered lesional scalp punch biopsies and peripheral blood from patients with alopecia areata. RNA was isolated and reverse transcribed to cDNA, the sequencing template. Clones were sequenced by immunoSEQ multiplex PCR, and TCRdb holds only the in-frame ones, with some missing. The sample lists 90,000 to 150,000 clones; 53% were seen once. Study outcomes and limitations: Scalp clonality and expanded CD8+ clones among the top 100 showed significant decreases with tofacitinib. While patients received tofacitinib, many expanded lesional clones remained present in scalp and blood.

This clone was found a few times. Its antigen is as yet unknown. The sequence was collected from a human donor with alopecia areata. Specimen: CD4+ T cells sorted from blood, collected at week 4, from a patient treated with tofacitinib.

As DNA, the CDR3 is TGTGCCAGCAGTTTAGCAGGGGCTTCCGGAAACACCATATATTTT. Protein sequence: CASSLAGASGNTIYF. The V gene is TRBV5-4, the J gene TRBJ1-3; TRBD1 is a possible D gene (6 bases). This CDR3 has 15 residues. The germline CDR1 and CDR2 sequences are SGHNT and YYREEE (reference sequence). Trimming left V 5 bases short and J 4 bases short, with 16 bases between.